What follows describes a single TCR beta chain. Its specificity is unknown. This sample stems from a study of T cell clonotyping in hematopoietic cell transplantation. Broader study findings: At the given depth, recipient repertoires were over 95% de novo clonotypes. CD4 and CD8 repertoire contributions could not be separated without sorting. After transplant, recipient diversity fell while pathologically expanded clonotypes grew through day 180.

Deletions cut 3 bases from V and 6 bases from J, with 15 bases between. Germline V gene sequence: CDR1 SGHRS, CDR2 YFSETQ. The CDR3 consists of 14 residues. Generated by immunoSEQ multiplex PCR, the TCRdb table keeps only in-frame clones and is missing some. The sample comprises a few thousand clones, 61% of which are singletons, and approximately 22% rests with the top ten. The rearrangement links TRBV5-1 to TRBJ1-2; weak D call: TRBD1 (5 bases). The sequencing here drew on peripheral blood mononuclear cells, taken 30 days after allogeneic stem cell transplant. The sequence was collected from a female patient in her 30s who had an allogeneic stem cell transplant, so T cells may come from the graft donor. Some clones in this sample may be carry-over from other donors' samples. Written as DNA, the CDR3 is TGCGCCAGCAGCTCTTCAGGGTTTGAAGATGGCTACACCTTC. Its translation is CASSSSGFEDGYTF.